The rows below give T cell receptor beta chains drawn from one sample of a study of blood T cell repertoires in COVID-19. Repertoires were generated with immunoSEQ multiplex PCR, while TCRdb's copy carries only in-frame clones and drops some. The sample has more than 300,000 clones; about 88% are singletons. The sequencing sample was made of PBMCs or T cells enriched from blood (not recorded which). These receptors were collected from a young woman who had recovered from COVID-19. Each CDR3 is given with its conserved first and last residue. Fields, in order: D gene, J gene, clone size, V gene, CDR3 DNA, CDR3 protein. The D gene is left open where the match is weak. Part of the rows lack a size; the others show once, few, many or a class for expanded clones.

.,TRBJ2-7,.,TRBV30,TGTGCCTGGAGTCGAGGCGGAAGCACCCACTACGAGCAGTACTTC,CAWSRGGSTHYEQYF
.,TRBJ1-1,.,TRBV30,TGTGCCTGGAGTACCGGGACGGGGGACACTGAAGCTTTCTTT,CAWSTGTGDTEAFF
.,TRBJ1-2,few,TRBV20-1,TGCAGTGCTAGCCCGGGTTTAGGCTACACCTTC,CSASPGLGYTF
.,TRBJ1-1,few,TRBV6-5,TGTGCCACCCTAAGTACTAGGCCCATGAACACTGAAGCTTTCTTT,CATLSTRPMNTEAFF
.,TRBJ2-7,.,TRBV10-1,TGCGGCGTCGCCGAGCAGTACTTC,CGVAEQYF
TRBD1,TRBJ2-1,.,TRBV12-5,TGTGCTAGTGGCCCGGGACAGGGGTGGGATGAGCAGTTCTTC,CASGPGQGWDEQFF
.,TRBJ1-1,.,TRBV28,TGTGCCAGCAGAATACACAGGGTAATGAACACTGAAGCTTTCTTT,CASRIHRVMNTEAFF
.,TRBJ1-4,.,TRBV4-1,TGCGCCAGCAGCCGATTCCCAGGGGCAACTAATGAAAAACTGTTTTTT,CASSRFPGATNEKLFF
.,TRBJ1-1,.,TRBV12-3/TRBV12-4,TGTGCCAGCTCCGGACAAATTGAAGCTTTCTTT,CASSGQIEAFF
.,TRBJ1-1,.,TRBV6-5,TGTGCCACCCAGGGAGGGAACACTGAAGCTTTCTTT,CATQGGNTEAFF
.,TRBJ1-4,.,TRBV5-1,TGCGCCAGCAGCGAAACAGACCCCTATGAAAAACTGTTTTTT,CASSETDPYEKLFF
.,TRBJ1-1,.,TRBV30,TGTGCCTGGAGCGCCTCGGGAGCTTTCTTT,CAWSASGAFF
TRBD1,TRBJ1-4,.,TRBV16,TGTGCCAGCAGCCCATACAGGGGCTCTAATGAAAAACTGTTTTTT,CASSPYRGSNEKLFF
.,TRBJ1-5,.,TRBV3-1/TRBV3-2,TGTGCCAGCAGCCCGGGCAGGGAGGGGGACAATCAGCCCCAGCATTTT,CASSPGREGDNQPQHF
.,TRBJ1-2,once,TRBV5-1,TGCGCCAGCAGCTTGGGAGAGTATGGCTACACCTTC,CASSLGEYGYTF
TRBD2,TRBJ2-3,.,TRBV24-1,TGTGCCACCCGGGCTAGCGGGGACTCAGATACGCAGTATTTT,CATRASGDSDTQYF
.,TRBJ2-5,.,TRBV20-1,TGCAGTGCTAGAAGCATAGAGACCCAGTACTTC,CSARSIETQYF
.,TRBJ2-7,.,TRBV5-1,TGCGCCAGCAGCTTGGGATCAGGGTCCCACGAGCAGTACTTC,CASSLGSGSHEQYF
.,TRBJ2-2,.,TRBV3-1/TRBV3-2,TGTGCCAGCAGCCAGGCCTCCAGGGGAATGAACACCGGGGAGCTGTTTTTT,CASSQASRGMNTGELFF
TRBD1,TRBJ2-2,once,TRBV6-5,TGTGCCAGCAGACAGGGGACCGGGGAGCTGTTTTTT,CASRQGTGELFF
TRBD1,TRBJ1-2,.,TRBV5-6,TGTGCCAGCAGCTTAAGACAGGGGTTCGGCTACACCTTC,CASSLRQGFGYTF
TRBD1,TRBJ1-2,.,TRBV11-2,TGTGCCAGCAGTACAGGGGACACTTACTATGGCTACACCTTC,CASSTGDTYYGYTF
.,TRBJ1-5,once,TRBV6-2/TRBV6-3,TGTGCCAGCAGTTACCTCCCGGGCAATCAGCCCCAGCATTTT,CASSYLPGNQPQHF
.,TRBJ1-4,once,TRBV3-1/TRBV3-2,TGTGCCAGCAGCCAGGCGGACAGTTCTAATGAAAAACTGTTTTTT,CASSQADSSNEKLFF
TRBD2,TRBJ2-5,.,TRBV5-1,TGCGCCAGCAGCTTGGGATGGGGGACCCGGGGGGAAGAGACCCAGTACTTC,CASSLGWGTRGEETQYF
.,TRBJ2-2,.,TRBV10-2,TGCGCCAGCAGGGCTAACAGGGAAACCGGGGAGCTGTTTTTT,CASRANRETGELFF
TRBD1,TRBJ1-2,.,TRBV7-2,TGTGCCAGCAGCACCCGACAGGGTGGCTATGGCTACACCTTC,CASSTRQGGYGYTF
.,TRBJ2-7,.,TRBV18,TGTGCCAGCGCGCCGCGGGACGGGAACTACGAGCAGTACTTC,CASAPRDGNYEQYF
TRBD1,TRBJ1-2,.,TRBV27,TGTGCCAGCAGGCCCACAGGGGGCATAAGAGGCTACACCTTC,CASRPTGGIRGYTF
.,TRBJ2-3,once,TRBV10-3,TGTGCCATCAGTGCCCGACAGGGTGGGACTAGCACAGATACGCAGTATTTT,CAISARQGGTSTDTQYF
.,TRBJ1-5,.,TRBV18,TGTGCCAGCTCACCGATTGACAGGAGCAATCAGCCCCAGCATTTT,CASSPIDRSNQPQHF
TRBD2,TRBJ2-7,once,TRBV3-1/TRBV3-2,TGTGCCAGCAGCCAAGCTGGGGGGGTGAGGGTCTACGAGCAGTACTTC,CASSQAGGVRVYEQYF
TRBD1,TRBJ1-1,.,TRBV24-1,TGTGCCACCCGCAGGGGGCAATGGACTGAAGCTTTCTTT,CATRRGQWTEAFF
.,TRBJ1-2,once,TRBV2,TGTGCCACTCAACTACTAAACAGGGAGCGCTATGGCTACACCTTC,CATQLLNRERYGYTF
.,TRBJ1-2,.,TRBV5-1,TGCGCCAGCAGACCCGGGACACCCCTTGGGGACTATGGCTACACCTTC,CASRPGTPLGDYGYTF
.,TRBJ2-6,once,TRBV3-1/TRBV3-2,TGTGCCAGCAACTTACAGGGTACCCTAAGCTCTGGGGCCAACGTCCTGACTTTC,CASNLQGTLSSGANVLTF
.,TRBJ1-5,few,TRBV21-1,TGTGCCAGCATCAGGGACAGAAGAAGCAATCAGCCCCAGCATTTT,CASIRDRRSNQPQHF
.,TRBJ1-5,.,TRBV4-1,TGCGCCAGCAGCCAAGGCAGGGGTGATCAGCCCCAGCATTTT,CASSQGRGDQPQHF
TRBD2,TRBJ2-1,.,TRBV4-1,TGCGCCAGCAGCCAAGGCCCCGGGACTAGCGGGGCCGGGGACAATGAGCAGTTCTTC,CASSQGPGTSGAGDNEQFF
.,TRBJ2-5,once,TRBV6-2/TRBV6-3,TGTGCCAGCAGTTCTTTAGACTACCCGGCTGGGACCCAGTACTTC,CASSSLDYPAGTQYF
TRBD2,TRBJ2-1,.,TRBV19,TGTGCCAGTAGTTCCTGGACTAGCGGTTACAATGAGCAGTTCTTC,CASSSWTSGYNEQFF
.,TRBJ1-1,.,TRBV6-5,TGTGCCAGCAGTTACGGACGCGGGAATACTGAAGCTTTCTTT,CASSYGRGNTEAFF
.,TRBJ2-3,.,TRBV5-1,TGCGCCAGCAGAACAGACAGCACAGATACGCAGTATTTT,CASRTDSTDTQYF
TRBD1,TRBJ2-7,.,TRBV5-1,TGCGCCAGCAGCTTGATAGGACAGGGGGCTCTCCACGAGCAGTACTTC,CASSLIGQGALHEQYF
TRBD1,TRBJ1-2,.,TRBV19,TGTGCCAGTACTAAAACCGGGACAGGGGCCTCTTTGAATGGCTACACCTTC,CASTKTGTGASLNGYTF
.,TRBJ2-7,.,TRBV21-1,TGTGCCAGCAGCTATCGGGGGGGACAAACCTACGAGCAGTACTTC,CASSYRGGQTYEQYF
.,TRBJ2-7,.,TRBV6-5,TGTGCCAGCCCGGGGGCCTACGAGCAGTACTTC,CASPGAYEQYF
TRBD2,TRBJ2-1,.,TRBV27,TGTGCCAGCAGTTCCATAGCGGGGGGTTACAATGAGCAGTTCTTC,CASSSIAGGYNEQFF
.,TRBJ1-3,.,TRBV15,TGTGCCACCAGCAGAGGGGGGGATAGGGGAGCTGGAAACACCATATATTTT,CATSRGGDRGAGNTIYF
.,TRBJ2-1,once,TRBV7-9,TGTGCCAGCAGCTTAGTATTCGGCCAGGGGCATGAGCAGTTCTTC,CASSLVFGQGHEQFF
.,TRBJ1-4,.,TRBV10-1,TGCGCCAGCAGTGACCATCGGACACCAAAGCAGGAAAAACTGTTTTTT,CASSDHRTPKQEKLFF
.,TRBJ2-1,.,TRBV5-8,TGTGCCAGCAGCTTTATAGCGAATGAGCAGTTCTTC,CASSFIANEQFF
TRBD1,TRBJ2-1,.,TRBV11-3,TGTGCCAGCAGCTTAGGAGGGACAGGGATTTTTAATGAGCAGTTCTTC,CASSLGGTGIFNEQFF
TRBD1,TRBJ1-4,once,TRBV18,TGTGCCAGCTCACCACAGCCGGGACAGACTAATGAAAAACTGTTTTTT,CASSPQPGQTNEKLFF